This T cell receptor beta chain was documented in a study of T cell responses to AZD1222 COVID-19 vaccine. The study, taken as a whole, reports: Repertoire sampling was restricted to post-peak T cell response timepoints. Baseline seropositivity characterized only six or seven AZD1222 recipients.

Only in-frame clones appear in the TCRdb table, and some are missing; sequencing was by immunoSEQ multiplex PCR. The data show tens of thousands of clones, more than 80% seen once. Per germline, CDR1 WSHSY and CDR2 SAAADI. This CDR3 contains 15 residues. Trimming at V came to 4 bases and at J to 6 bases, leaving 10 bases not matched to a gene. Concerning this clone itself: No antigen is known for it.

This receptor was identified in an adult who received the AZD1222 COVID-19 vaccine. The sequencing used peripheral blood, collected 28 days after the second AZD1222 dose. The V and J genes are TRBV10-2 and TRBJ2-7; TRBD1 matches at 9 bases. This chain's CDR3 is CASSAPGQGPSEQYF. In DNA form, the CDR3 reads TGCGCCAGCAGTGCACCGGGACAGGGTCCCTCCGAGCAGTACTTC.